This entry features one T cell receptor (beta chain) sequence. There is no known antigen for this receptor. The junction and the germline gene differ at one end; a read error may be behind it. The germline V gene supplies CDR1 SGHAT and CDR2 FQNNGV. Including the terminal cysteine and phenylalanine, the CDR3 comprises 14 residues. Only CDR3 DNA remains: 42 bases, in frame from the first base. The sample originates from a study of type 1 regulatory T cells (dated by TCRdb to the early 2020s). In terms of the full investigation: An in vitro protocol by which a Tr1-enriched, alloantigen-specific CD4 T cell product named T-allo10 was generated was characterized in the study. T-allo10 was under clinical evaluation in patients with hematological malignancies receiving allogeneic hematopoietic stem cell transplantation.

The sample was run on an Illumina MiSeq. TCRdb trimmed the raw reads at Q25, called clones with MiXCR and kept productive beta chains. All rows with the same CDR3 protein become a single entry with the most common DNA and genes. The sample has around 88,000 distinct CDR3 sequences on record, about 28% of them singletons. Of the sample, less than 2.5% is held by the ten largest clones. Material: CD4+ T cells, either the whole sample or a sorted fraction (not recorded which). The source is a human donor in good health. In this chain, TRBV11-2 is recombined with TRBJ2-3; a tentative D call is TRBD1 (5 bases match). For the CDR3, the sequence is CASSLGLDTDTRYF. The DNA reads TGTGCCAGCAGCTTAGGGTTGGACACAGATACGCGGTATTTT.